The TCR beta chain under discussion was sequenced for a study of blood T cells in healthy people across ages. It was with a sample-barcoded 5' primer and a J-beta primer mix that a second PCR of about 6 to 12 cycles was run. TCRdb reprocessed the 5' RACE reads with MiXCR, giving one entry per CDR3 protein. Of some 920,000 distinct CDR3 sequences detected, roughly 47% appear once; the ten largest clones hold over 20%. The CDR3 sequence is 14 residues long. V was cut by 5 bases and J by 0 bases, with 8 bases left in between. Germline CDR1 is SGHAT and CDR2 is FQNNGV. V gene TRBV11-2 combines with J gene TRBJ2-4; D is unresolved. Sequencing was carried out using blood. The TCR comes from a woman aged 60-70 years in good health. In nucleotides, the CDR3 is TGTGCCAGCAGCCCCCAAATAGCCAAAAACATTCAGTACTTC. Protein: CASSPQIAKNIQYF.